This T cell receptor (beta chain) was documented in a study of blood T cells in healthy people across ages. Study context: Template switching recovered approximately one barcoded beta molecule for every two T cells.

The CDR3 spans 13 residues. V lost 8 bases, J lost 10 bases, and 6 bases stayed unmatched. Germline V CDR1 and CDR2: MNHNY, SVGAGI (reference sequence). With respect to this clonotype: Its specificity is unknown.

Isolated per sample were at least 6.5 million PBMCs. Study results and caveats: TCR beta diversity, measured per million T cells, fell in a roughly linear way with age.

With a J-beta primer mix and a sample-barcoded 5' primer, a second PCR ran roughly 7 to 11 cycles. TCRdb recomputed calls from the 5' RACE reads with MiXCR, one row per CDR3 protein. This sample yields approximately 1.5 million distinct CDR3 sequences, of which roughly 30% are seen a single time; approximately 10% belongs to the top ten. The sample comprised blood. The source of this sequence is a woman aged 25 to 39 in good health. The V call is TRBV6-6, the J call TRBJ2-1; TRBD2 agrees at 12 bases. CDR3 region: CASCPSGGAEQFF. CDR3 DNA: TGTGCCAGCTGCCCTAGCGGGGGGGCAGAGCAGTTCTTC.